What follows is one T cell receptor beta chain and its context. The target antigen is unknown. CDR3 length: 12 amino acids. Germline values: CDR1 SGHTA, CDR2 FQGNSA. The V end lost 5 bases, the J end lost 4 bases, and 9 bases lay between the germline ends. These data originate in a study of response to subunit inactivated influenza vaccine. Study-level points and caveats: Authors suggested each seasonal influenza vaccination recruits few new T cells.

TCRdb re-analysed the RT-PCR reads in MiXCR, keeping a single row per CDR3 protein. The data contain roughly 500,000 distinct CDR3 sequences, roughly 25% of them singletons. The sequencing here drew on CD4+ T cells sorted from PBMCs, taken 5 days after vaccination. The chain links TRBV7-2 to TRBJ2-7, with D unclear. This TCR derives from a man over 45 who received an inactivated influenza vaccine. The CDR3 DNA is TGTGCCAGCAGCACGACACGTTACGAGCAGTACTTC. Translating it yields CASSTTRYEQYF. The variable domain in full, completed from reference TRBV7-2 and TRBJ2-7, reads GAGVSQSPSNKVTEKGKDVELRCDPISGHTALYWYRQSLGQGLEFLIYFQGNSAPDKSGLPSDRFSAERTGGSVSTLTIQRTQQEDSAVYLCASSTTRYEQYFGPGTRLTVT.